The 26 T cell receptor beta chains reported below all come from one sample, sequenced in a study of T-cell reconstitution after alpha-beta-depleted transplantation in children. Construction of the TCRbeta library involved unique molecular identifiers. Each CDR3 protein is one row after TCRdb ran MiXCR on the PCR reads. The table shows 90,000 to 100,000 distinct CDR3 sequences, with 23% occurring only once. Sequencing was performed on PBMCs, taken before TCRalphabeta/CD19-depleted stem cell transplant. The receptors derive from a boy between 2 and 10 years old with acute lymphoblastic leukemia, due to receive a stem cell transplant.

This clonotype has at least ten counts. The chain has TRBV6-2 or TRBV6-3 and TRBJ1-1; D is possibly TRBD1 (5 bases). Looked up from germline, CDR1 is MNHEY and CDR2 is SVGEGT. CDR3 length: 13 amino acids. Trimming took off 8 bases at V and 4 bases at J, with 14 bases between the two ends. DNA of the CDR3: TGTGCCAGCCTCTCAGGGTTTTCCACTGAAGCTTTCTTT. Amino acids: CASLSGFSTEAFF.

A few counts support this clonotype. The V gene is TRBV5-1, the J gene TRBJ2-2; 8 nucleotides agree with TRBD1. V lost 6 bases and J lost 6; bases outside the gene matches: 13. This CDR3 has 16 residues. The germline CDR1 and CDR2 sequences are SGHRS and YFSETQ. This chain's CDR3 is CASTIDGQGGAGELFF. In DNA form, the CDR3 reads TGCGCCAGCACCATAGACGGACAGGGCGGCGCCGGGGAGCTGTTTTTT.

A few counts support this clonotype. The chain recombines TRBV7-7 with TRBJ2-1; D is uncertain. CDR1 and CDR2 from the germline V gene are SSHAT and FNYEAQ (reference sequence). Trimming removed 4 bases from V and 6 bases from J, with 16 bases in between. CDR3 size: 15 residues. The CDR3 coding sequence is TGTGCCAGCAGCTCAGACTCTGCCGGCGTCAATGAGCAGTTCTTC. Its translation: CASSSDSAGVNEQFF.

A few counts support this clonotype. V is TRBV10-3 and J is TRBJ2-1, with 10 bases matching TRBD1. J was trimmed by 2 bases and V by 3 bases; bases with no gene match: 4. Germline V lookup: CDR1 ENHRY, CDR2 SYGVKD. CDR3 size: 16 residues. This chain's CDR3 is CAISDRTGGTYNEQFF. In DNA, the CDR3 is TGTGCCATCAGTGACCGGACAGGGGGAACCTACAATGAGCAGTTCTTC.

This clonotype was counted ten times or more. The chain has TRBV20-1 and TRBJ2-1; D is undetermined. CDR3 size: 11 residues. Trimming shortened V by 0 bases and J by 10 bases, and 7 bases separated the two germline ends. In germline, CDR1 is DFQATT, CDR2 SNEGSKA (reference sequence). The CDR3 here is CSAREFGEQFF. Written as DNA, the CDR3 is TGCAGTGCTAGAGAATTCGGCGAGCAGTTCTTC.

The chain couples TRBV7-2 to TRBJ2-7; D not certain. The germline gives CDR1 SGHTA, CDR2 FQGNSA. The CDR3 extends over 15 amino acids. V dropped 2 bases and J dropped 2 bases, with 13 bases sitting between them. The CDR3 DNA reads TGTGCCAGCAGCTTAAGAGTAGGCAGAACCTACGAGCAGTACTTC. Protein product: CASSLRVGRTYEQYF.

Here the CDR3 DNA reads TGTGCCAGCAGCCCGCGACCGGGACTAGGCAAAAACATTCAGTACTTC. It encodes CASSPRPGLGKNIQYF. V is TRBV7-3 and J is TRBJ2-4; 8 bases fit TRBD2. With 5 bases clipped from V and 3 bases from J, the junction kept 9 bases outside the gene matches. Germline V gene sequence: CDR1 SGHTA, CDR2 FQGTGA. CDR3 size: 16 residues.

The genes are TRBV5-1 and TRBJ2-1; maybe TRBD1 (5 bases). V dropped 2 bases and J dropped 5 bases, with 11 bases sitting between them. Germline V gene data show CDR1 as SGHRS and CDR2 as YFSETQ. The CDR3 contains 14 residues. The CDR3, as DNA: TGCGCCAGCAGCTTCCAGGGCGGAGACAATGAGCAGTTCTTC. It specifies CASSFQGGDNEQFF.

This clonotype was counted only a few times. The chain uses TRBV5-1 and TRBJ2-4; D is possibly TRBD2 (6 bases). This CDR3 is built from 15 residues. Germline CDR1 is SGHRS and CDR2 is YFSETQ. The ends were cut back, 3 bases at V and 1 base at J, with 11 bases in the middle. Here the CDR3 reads CASSSRGGAKNIQYF. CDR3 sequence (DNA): TGCGCCAGCAGCTCGAGAGGAGGGGCCAAAAACATTCAGTACTTC.

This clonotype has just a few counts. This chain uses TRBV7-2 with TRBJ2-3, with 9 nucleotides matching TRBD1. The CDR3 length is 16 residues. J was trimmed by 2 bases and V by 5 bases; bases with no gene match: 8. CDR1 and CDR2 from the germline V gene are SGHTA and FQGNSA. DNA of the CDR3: TGTGCCAGCAGCCTAGGGGGGACAGGGATCACAGATACGCAGTATTTT. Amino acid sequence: CASSLGGTGITDTQYF.

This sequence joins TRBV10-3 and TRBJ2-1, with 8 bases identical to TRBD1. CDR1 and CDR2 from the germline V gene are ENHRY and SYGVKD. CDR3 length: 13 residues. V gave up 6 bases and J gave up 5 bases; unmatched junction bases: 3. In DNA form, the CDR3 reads TGTGCCATCAGCGGACAGGGTAACAATGAGCAGTTCTTC. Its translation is CAISGQGNNEQFF.

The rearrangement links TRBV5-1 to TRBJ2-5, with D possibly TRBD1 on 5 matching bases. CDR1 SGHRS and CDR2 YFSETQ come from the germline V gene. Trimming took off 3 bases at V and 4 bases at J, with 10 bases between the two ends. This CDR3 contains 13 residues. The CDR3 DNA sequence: TGCGCCAGCAGCTCAAACCAGGGAGAGACCCAGTACTTC. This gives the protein CASSSNQGETQYF.

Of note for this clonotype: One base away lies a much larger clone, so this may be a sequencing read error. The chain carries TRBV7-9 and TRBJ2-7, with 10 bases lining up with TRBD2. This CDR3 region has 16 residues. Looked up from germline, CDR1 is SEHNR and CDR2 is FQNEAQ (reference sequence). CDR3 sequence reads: CGSSPPSAGGPHEQYF. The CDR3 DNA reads TGTGGCAGCAGCCCACCGTCAGCGGGAGGGCCTCACGAGCAGTACTTC.

CDR3 nucleotides: TGTGCCAGCAGTTGGGCGACGGCGAACACTGAAGCTTTCTTT. It codes for CASSWATANTEAFF. The chain combines TRBV12-3 or TRBV12-4 with TRBJ1-1; D remains ambiguous. This CDR3 has 14 residues. Trimming cost V 4 bases and J 1 base, with 10 bases left between them.

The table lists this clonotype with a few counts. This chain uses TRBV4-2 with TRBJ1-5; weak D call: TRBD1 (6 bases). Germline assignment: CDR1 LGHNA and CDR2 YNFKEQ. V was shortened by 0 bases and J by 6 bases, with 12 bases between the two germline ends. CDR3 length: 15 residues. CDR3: CASSQDLGGGQPQHF. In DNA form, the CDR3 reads TGTGCCAGCAGCCAAGATTTGGGGGGCGGTCAGCCCCAGCATTTT.

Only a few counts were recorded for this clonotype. CDR3 sequence: CASSFRRGRGETQYF. In DNA, the CDR3 is TGTGCCAGCAGTTTCCGCAGGGGGCGAGGGGAGACCCAGTACTTC. The rearrangement joins TRBV28 to TRBJ2-5; 8 nucleotides line up with TRBD1. The CDR3 length is 15 residues. The germline gives CDR1 MDHEN, CDR2 SYDVKM. The V and J ends lost 3 bases and 5 bases, in that order; junction bases with no gene match: 8.

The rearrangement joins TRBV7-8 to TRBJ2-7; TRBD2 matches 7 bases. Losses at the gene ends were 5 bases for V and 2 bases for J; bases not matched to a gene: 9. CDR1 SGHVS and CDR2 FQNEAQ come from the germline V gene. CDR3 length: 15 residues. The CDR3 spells CASSLLAEGTYEQYF. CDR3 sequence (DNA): TGTGCCAGCAGCCTTCTAGCGGAGGGGACCTACGAGCAGTACTTC.

The CDR3 region is CASSGTLLPYEQYF. The CDR3, as DNA: TGTGCCAGCTCTGGGACACTCCTCCCCTACGAGCAGTACTTC. The J gene is TRBJ2-7, the V gene TRBV7-9, with D perhaps TRBD1 (6 bases). Deletions cut 8 bases from V and 2 bases from J, with 16 bases between. The CDR3 loop spans 14 amino acids. CDR1 and CDR2 from the germline V gene are SEHNR and FQNEAQ (reference sequence).

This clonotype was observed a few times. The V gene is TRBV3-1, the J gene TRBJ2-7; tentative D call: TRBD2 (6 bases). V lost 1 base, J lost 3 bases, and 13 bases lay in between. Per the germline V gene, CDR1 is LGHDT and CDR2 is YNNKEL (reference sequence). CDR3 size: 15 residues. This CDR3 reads CASSQGNSGGYEQYF. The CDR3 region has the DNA TGTGCCAGCAGCCAAGGAAATAGCGGAGGCTACGAGCAGTACTTC.

For the CDR3, the DNA is TGTGCCAGCCGGGACAGGGAGTACGAGCAGTACTTC. Translation gives CASRDREYEQYF. The genes are TRBV10-3 and TRBJ2-7; 9 positions agree with TRBD1. The CDR3 runs to 12 residues. V was pared by 10 bases and J by 4 bases, with 5 bases of the junction left unmatched. Germline values: CDR1 ENHRY, CDR2 SYGVKD.

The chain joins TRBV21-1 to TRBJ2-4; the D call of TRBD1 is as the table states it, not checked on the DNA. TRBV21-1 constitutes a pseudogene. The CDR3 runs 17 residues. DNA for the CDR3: TGTGCCAGCAGCAGGGGGAGGGGGACAGGGGGGATGGACATTCAGTACTTC. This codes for CASSRGRGTGGMDIQYF.

In nucleotides, the CDR3 is TGCAGCGTTGAAGACCCCTCCACTAGACCCTTGAGCTCCTACAATGAGCAGTTCTTC. Encoded protein: CSVEDPSTRPLSSYNEQFF. The rearrangement joins TRBV29-1 to TRBJ2-1; weak D call: TRBD2 (5 bases). Between the trimmed V and J ends, which lost 0 bases and 0 bases, there was a span of 21 bases. The germline V gene has CDR1 SQVTM and CDR2 ANQGSEA. The CDR3 consists of 19 residues.

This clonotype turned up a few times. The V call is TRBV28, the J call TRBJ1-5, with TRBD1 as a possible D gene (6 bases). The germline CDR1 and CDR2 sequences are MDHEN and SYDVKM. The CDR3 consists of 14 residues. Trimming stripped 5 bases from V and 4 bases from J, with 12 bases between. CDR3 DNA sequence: TGTGCCAGCAGTCCAAGGACAGCTAATCAGCCCCAGCATTTT. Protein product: CASSPRTANQPQHF.

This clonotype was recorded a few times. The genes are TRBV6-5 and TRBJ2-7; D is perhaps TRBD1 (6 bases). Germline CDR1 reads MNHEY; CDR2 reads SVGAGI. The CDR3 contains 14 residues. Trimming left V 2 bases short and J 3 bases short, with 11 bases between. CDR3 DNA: TGTGCCAGCAGTTACACCAGGGGAAGCTACGAGCAGTACTTC. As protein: CASSYTRGSYEQYF.

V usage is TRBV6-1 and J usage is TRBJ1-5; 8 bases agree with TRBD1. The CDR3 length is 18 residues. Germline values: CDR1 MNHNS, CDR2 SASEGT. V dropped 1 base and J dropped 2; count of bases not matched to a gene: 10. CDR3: CASSEGVRRQGRNQPQHF. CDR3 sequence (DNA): TGTGCCAGCAGTGAAGGGGTGCGGAGACAGGGGCGCAATCAGCCCCAGCATTTT.

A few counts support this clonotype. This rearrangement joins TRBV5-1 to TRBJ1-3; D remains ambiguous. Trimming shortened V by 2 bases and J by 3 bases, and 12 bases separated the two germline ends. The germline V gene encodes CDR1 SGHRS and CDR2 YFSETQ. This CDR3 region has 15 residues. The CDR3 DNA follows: TGCGCCAGCAGCTTAGCGCCTGGGGATGGAAACACCATATATTTT. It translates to CASSLAPGDGNTIYF.